Described below is a single TCR beta chain sequence and its context. The data originate from a study of blood T cell repertoires in COVID-19. Study details: Italy, Spain and the United States were the sources of the convalescent and acute COVID-19 samples. T cells, B-cell-depleted T cells, or PBMCs provided the cDNA or gDNA that served as material.

This CDR3 has 13 residues. Per the germline V gene, CDR1 is MNHEY and CDR2 is SMNVEV (reference sequence). Between the trimmed V and J ends, which lost 5 bases and 1 base, there was a span of 8 bases. Participant reports of clinical history set cohort assignment. Per the original data handling: The authors estimated nucleated cell counts from reference gene primer amplification. Profiling relied on immunoSEQ multiplex PCR, and the TCRdb table lists in-frame clones only, not all of them. Clone size and the V and J calls come from that table; the DNA yielded D and trimming. The sample yields about 200,000 clones, approximately 83% seen once.

Sequenced: PBMCs or T cells enriched from blood (not recorded which). The receptor's source is a man aged 35 to 55 who had recovered from COVID-19. The chain links TRBV27 to TRBJ1-1, with no clear D. In DNA, the CDR3 is TGTGCCAGCAGTACCAGGTCGAACACTGAAGCTTTCTTT. This translates into CASSTRSNTEAFF.